The sequence of this TCR beta chain was determined in a study of blood T cell repertoires in COVID-19. Study-level information: Spain, Italy and the United States supplied samples that represented acute and convalescent COVID-19. PBMCs, B-cell-depleted T cells, or T cells were the source of the cDNA or gDNA that made up the material.

The CDR3 has 13 amino acids. V was pared by 10 bases and J by 2 bases, with 14 bases between. Germline CDR1 reads MNHEY; CDR2 reads SVGAGI. In the authors' workflow: Amplified reference gene primers provided the basis for estimating nucleated cell counts. Sequencing used immunoSEQ multiplex PCR; TCRdb keeps in-frame clones, though not all of them. That table gives V, J and clone size, and the DNA gave D and trimming. The table shows approximately 330,000 clones, with around 90% occurring only once. Enrollment of patients from Seattle took place during active infection, with longitudinal follow-up. This sequence was found in a man aged 25 to 45 with COVID-19, enrolled during active disease. This chain joins TRBV6-5 and TRBJ2-5; D possibly corresponds to TRBD2 (6 bases). Sequenced input: peripheral blood. The CDR3 DNA sequence: TGTGCCACCCTGGGGACTCATCAAGAGACCCAGTACTTC. Its protein is CATLGTHQETQYF.